The 24 T cell receptor beta chains given below trace back to one sample, sequenced in a study of T cells of healthy individuals. Each CDR3 protein gets one entry after TCRdb re-called the 5' RACE reads with MiXCR. The table includes some 100,000 distinct CDR3 sequences, approximately 15% detected once. Receptors were obtained from a human donor in good health.

CDR3 DNA: TGTGCCATCAGTGAAGGGGGCCTGGGGTACAATGAGCAGTTCTTC. Translation gives CAISEGGLGYNEQFF. This chain connects TRBV10-3 to TRBJ2-1; 7 bases line up with TRBD1. Germline trimming cut 3 bases from V and 4 bases from J; bases unmatched to any gene: 6. Germline V lookup: CDR1 ENHRY, CDR2 SYGVKD. CDR3 length equals 15 residues.

This clonotype has a handful of counts. The V call is TRBV24-1, the J call TRBJ1-1; D ambiguous. Trimming pared 3 bases from V and 1 base from J, leaving 5 bases between. The germline gives CDR1 KGHDR, CDR2 SFDVKD. The CDR3 consists of 13 residues. CDR3 bases: TGTGCCACCAGTGATCCCCCGAACACTGAAGCTTTCTTT. Translating it yields CATSDPPNTEAFF.

Written as DNA, the CDR3 is TGTGCCAGCAGCCCTCGGACTAGCGTTACTGAGCAGTTCTTC. Amino acid sequence: CASSPRTSVTEQFF. This chain joins TRBV7-2 and TRBJ2-1; 9 bases line up with TRBD2. Trimming at V came to 5 bases and at J to 9 bases, leaving 8 bases not matched to a gene. The CDR3 spans 14 residues. Germline V gene sequence: CDR1 SGHTA, CDR2 FQGNSA.

This chain joins TRBV7-2 and TRBJ1-2; tentatively, D is TRBD1 (5 bases). Germline CDR1 is SGHTA and CDR2 is FQGNSA. V was clipped by 4 bases and J by 8 bases, with 17 bases between them. This CDR3 spans 14 amino acids. The CDR3 DNA follows: TGTGCCAGCAGCTACCGGGACGGCCTTTTGGGCTACACCTTC. Its translation is CASSYRDGLLGYTF.

The count of this clonotype is one. The DNA of the CDR3 is TGTGCCAGCAGTTACTCGAGTATACGGGAGACCCAGTACTTC. It specifies CASSYSSIRETQYF. V is TRBV6-5 and J is TRBJ2-5; no firm D call. Germline lookup yields CDR1 MNHEY and CDR2 SVGAGI. This CDR3 contains 14 residues. V gave up 0 bases and J gave up 5 bases, with 10 bases separating them.

The V and J genes are TRBV4-2 and TRBJ2-3; D perhaps matches TRBD1 (6 bases). With 2 bases removed from V and 1 base from J, the gap between germline ends came to 19 bases. Germline values: CDR1 LGHNA, CDR2 YNFKEQ. This CDR3 has 18 amino acids. CDR3 bases: TGTGCCAGCAGCCAAAAGCCCGGGACACTGATTGGCACAGATACGCAGTATTTT. This encodes CASSQKPGTLIGTDTQYF.

There are a few counts of this clonotype. The rearrangement joins TRBV20-1 to TRBJ2-1; D remains unclear. This CDR3 is built from 14 residues. The germline V gene has CDR1 DFQATT and CDR2 SNEGSKA (reference sequence). The V end was cut by 4 bases, the J end by 1 base, with 11 bases between. In DNA, the CDR3 is TGCAGTGCTATGGCTGAGTTTTCCTACAATGAGCAGTTCTTC. This codes for CSAMAEFSYNEQFF.

The sample holds a few counts of this clonotype. The rearrangement uses TRBV9 and TRBJ2-7, with 12 positions matching TRBD2. J was trimmed by 2 bases and V by 4 bases; bases with no gene match: 4. This CDR3 is 15 amino acids long. In germline, CDR1 is SGDLS, CDR2 YYNGEE. This CDR3 reads CASSPRTSGAYEQYF. The CDR3 nucleotides read TGTGCCAGCAGCCCCCGGACTAGCGGGGCCTACGAGCAGTACTTC.

CDR3 amino acids: CASILGQRNTEAFF. CDR3 sequence (DNA): TGTGCCAGCATACTGGGACAGAGAAACACTGAAGCTTTCTTT. This chain joins TRBV12-3 or TRBV12-4 and TRBJ1-1, with 7 bases aligning to TRBD1. This CDR3 has 14 residues. V was clipped by 7 bases and J by 2 bases; unmatched bases: 7.

The genes are TRBV5-5 and TRBJ2-7; D gene uncertain. Germline CDR1 and CDR2: SGHKS and YYEKEE (reference sequence). V was trimmed by 4 bases and J by 1 base, leaving 6 bases between them. The CDR3 length is 12 residues. The DNA for the CDR3 is TGTGCCAGCAGCGGGATTTCCTACGAGCAGTACTTC. Translating gives CASSGISYEQYF. Full variable domain (missing parts from reference TRBV5-5 and TRBJ2-7): DAGVTQSPTHLIKTRGQQVTLRCSPISGHKSVSWYQQVLGQGPQFIFQYYEKEERGRGNFPDRFSARQFPNYSSELNVNALLLGDSALYLCASSGISYEQYFGPGTRLTVT.

The CDR3 region has the DNA TGTGCCAGTAGTGACAGGGGGCTTCACGCCAATTCACCCCTCCACTTT. Translated: CASSDRGLHANSPLHF. The J gene is TRBJ1-6, the V gene TRBV19, with 10 bases that match TRBD1. Trimming took 5 bases from V and 7 from J; bases not matched to a gene: 8. CDR1 and CDR2 from the germline V gene are LNHDA and SQIVND (reference sequence). The CDR3 extends over 16 amino acids.

V is TRBV4-1 and J is TRBJ2-3; no reliable D call. The V and J ends lost 0 bases and 3 bases respectively, with 10 bases between them. Germline CDR1 MGHRA, CDR2 YSYEKL. The CDR3 consists of 15 residues. CDR3 DNA sequence: TGCGCCAGCAGCCAAGACCAATCCTGGACAGATACGCAGTATTTT. Encoded protein: CASSQDQSWTDTQYF.

The CDR3: CASSLGTGGSMNTEAFF. The CDR3 DNA sequence: TGCGCCAGCAGCTTGGGCACAGGGGGATCGATGAACACTGAAGCTTTCTTT. The chain joins TRBV5-1 to TRBJ1-1, with 8 bases matching TRBD1. The CDR3 runs to 17 residues. Germline CDR1 SGHRS, CDR2 YFSETQ. With 0 bases clipped from V and 0 bases from J, the junction kept 7 bases outside the gene matches. The variable domain in full, completed from reference TRBV5-1 and TRBJ1-1, reads KAGVTQTPRYLIKTRGQQVTLSCSPISGHRSVSWYQQTPGQGLQFLFEYFSETQRNKGNFPGRFSGRQFSNSRSEMNVSTLELGDSALYLCASSLGTGGSMNTEAFFGQGTRLTVV.

In its sample, this clonotype was seen a few times. This chain joins TRBV29-1 and TRBJ2-1, with D perhaps given as TRBD1 or TRBD2 (5 bases each). The CDR3 length is 12 residues. Trimming cost V 4 bases and J 7 bases, with 11 bases left between them. The germline V gene has CDR1 SQVTM and CDR2 ANQGSEA. CDR3 protein: CSVARESNEQFF. CDR3 nucleotide sequence: TGCAGCGTTGCCAGGGAGTCAAATGAGCAGTTCTTC.

The gene calls are TRBV18 and TRBJ2-2, with D possibly being TRBD2 (5 bases). The CDR3 totals 14 residues. Trimming removed 0 bases at V and 6 bases at J, with 8 bases between. Per germline, CDR1 KGHSH and CDR2 LQKENI. CDR3 sequence reads: CASSPPRVPGELFF. CDR3 in DNA: TGTGCCAGCTCACCACCGCGGGTTCCCGGGGAGCTGTTTTTT.

This chain connects TRBV10-3 to TRBJ1-2; D is unresolved. Trimming cost V 2 bases and J 2 bases, with 6 bases left between them. The CDR3 loop spans 13 amino acids. Germline lookup yields CDR1 ENHRY and CDR2 SYGVKD. CDR3 amino acids: CAISEQTNYGYTF. The CDR3 DNA follows: TGTGCCATCAGTGAGCAGACAAACTATGGCTACACCTTC.

This clonotype was counted a few times. This rearrangement joins TRBV23-1 to TRBJ2-3; D gene unclear. TRBV23-1 is noted as an ORF with a role that remains uncertain. CDR3 size: 13 residues. The CDR3 sequence: CASTTRGTDTQYF. In DNA form, the CDR3 reads TGCGCTTCAACGACACGGGGCACAGATACGCAGTATTTT.

J is TRBJ2-7 and V is TRBV10-3; D might be TRBD2 (5 bases). Germline CDR1 and CDR2: ENHRY and SYGVKD. The CDR3 is 13 amino acids. The ends were cut back, 3 bases at V and 6 bases at J, with 12 bases in the middle. The CDR3 loop reads CAISDRGFGEQYF. CDR3 sequence (DNA): TGTGCCATCAGTGATAGAGGGTTCGGCGAGCAGTACTTC.

There are a few counts of this clonotype. The chain uses TRBV7-9 and TRBJ1-1, with 9 bases fitting TRBD1. Looked up from germline, CDR1 is SEHNR and CDR2 is FQNEAQ (reference sequence). V lost 7 bases, J lost 5 bases, and 8 bases stayed unmatched. This CDR3 is 14 amino acids long. The CDR3 DNA reads TGTGCCAGCAACCAACCGGACAGGGGAACTGAAGCTTTCTTT. Translation: CASNQPDRGTEAFF.

There are many counts of this clonotype. V usage is TRBV25-1 and J usage is TRBJ1-2, with a weak D call TRBD1 (5 bases). The CDR3 loop spans 18 amino acids. Germline V gene data show CDR1 as MGHDK and CDR2 as SYGVNS. V was shortened by 3 bases and J by 1 base, with 21 bases between the two germline ends. The CDR3 region has the DNA TGTGCCAGCAGTGATGACAGCGAGTACCTAACCCATAACTATGGCTACACCTTC. The encoded protein is CASSDDSEYLTHNYGYTF.

This clonotype was counted a few times. This chain uses TRBV20-1 with TRBJ1-5; D is uncertain. CDR3 length: 12 amino acids. CDR1 and CDR2 (germline): DFQATT, SNEGSKA (reference sequence). Trimming shortened V by 0 bases and J by 11 bases, and 11 bases separated the two germline ends. CDR3 sequence: CSARDKGAAQHF. In DNA form, the CDR3 reads TGCAGTGCTAGAGATAAGGGCGCAGCCCAGCATTTT.

This clonotype was detected many times. The chain recombines TRBV12-3 or TRBV12-4 with TRBJ1-1; D not certain. CDR3 length equals 15 residues. Trimming cost V 5 bases and J 0 bases, with 13 bases left between them. In DNA, the CDR3 is TGTGCCAGCAGTCCCCGGAGGAGGATGAACACTGAAGCTTTCTTT. Amino acid sequence: CASSPRRRMNTEAFF.

The chain is built from TRBV4-3 and TRBJ2-1, with TRBD2 matching 9 bases. Unmatched junction bases numbered 8, after V lost 2 bases and J lost 6 bases. The CDR3 has 16 residues. The germline CDR1 and CDR2 sequences are LGHNA and YSLEER. The CDR3 DNA follows: TGCGCCAGCAGCCAAACGCCAGCGGGGGGCCCCAATGAGCAGTTCTTC. Its protein is CASSQTPAGGPNEQFF.

Only a few counts were recorded for this clonotype. This chain joins TRBV12-3 or TRBV12-4 and TRBJ2-5; D might be TRBD2 (5 bases). The CDR3 has 13 residues. The ends were cut back, 5 bases at V and 5 bases at J, with 12 bases in the middle. CDR3 protein: CASSPLREETQYF. CDR3 nucleotides: TGTGCCAGCAGTCCCCTTAGGGAGGAGACCCAGTACTTC.